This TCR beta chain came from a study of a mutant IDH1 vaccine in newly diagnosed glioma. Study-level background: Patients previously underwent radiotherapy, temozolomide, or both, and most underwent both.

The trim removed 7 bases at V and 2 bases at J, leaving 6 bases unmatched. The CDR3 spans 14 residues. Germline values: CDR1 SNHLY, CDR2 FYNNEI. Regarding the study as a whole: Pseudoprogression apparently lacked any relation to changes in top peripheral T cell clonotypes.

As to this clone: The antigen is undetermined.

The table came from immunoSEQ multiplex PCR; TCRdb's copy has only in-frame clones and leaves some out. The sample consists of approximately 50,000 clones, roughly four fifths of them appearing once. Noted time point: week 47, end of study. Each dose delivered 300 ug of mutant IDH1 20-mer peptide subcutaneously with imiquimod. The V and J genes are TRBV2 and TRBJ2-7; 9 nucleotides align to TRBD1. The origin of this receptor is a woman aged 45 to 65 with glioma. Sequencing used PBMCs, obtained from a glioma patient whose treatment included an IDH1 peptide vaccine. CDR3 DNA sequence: TGTGCCAGCAAGGGGGGACAGGGACCCTACGAGCAGTACTTC. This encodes CASKGGQGPYEQYF.